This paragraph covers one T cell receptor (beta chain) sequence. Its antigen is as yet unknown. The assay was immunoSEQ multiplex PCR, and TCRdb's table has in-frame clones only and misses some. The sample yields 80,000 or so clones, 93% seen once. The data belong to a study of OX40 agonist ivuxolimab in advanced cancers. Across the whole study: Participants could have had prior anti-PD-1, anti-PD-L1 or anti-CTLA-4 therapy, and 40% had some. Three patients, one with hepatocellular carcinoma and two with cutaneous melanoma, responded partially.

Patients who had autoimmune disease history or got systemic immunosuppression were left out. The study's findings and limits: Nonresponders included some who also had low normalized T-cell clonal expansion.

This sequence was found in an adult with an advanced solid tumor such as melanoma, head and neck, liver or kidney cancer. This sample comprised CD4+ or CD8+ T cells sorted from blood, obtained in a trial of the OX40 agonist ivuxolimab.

CDR3 amino acids: CASSGTPGTSGGAHTDTQYF. DNA for the CDR3: TGTGCCAGCAGCGGAACCCCCGGGACTAGCGGGGGGGCCCACACAGATACGCAGTATTTT. The chain recombines TRBV7-7 with TRBJ2-3; TRBD2 matches 16 bases. With 5 bases clipped from V and 2 bases from J, the junction kept 13 bases outside the gene matches. CDR1 and CDR2 from the germline V gene are SSHAT and FNYEAQ (reference sequence). This CDR3 spans 20 amino acids.